The next 20 T cell receptor beta chains were all read from a single sample in a study of long-term antiretroviral therapy in people with HIV. Researchers ran immunoSEQ v3.0 at survey level. Profiled with immunoSEQ multiplex PCR; TCRdb holds only in-frame clones, not every one. The table includes about 39,000 clones, about nine tenths detected once. Sequenced material: unsorted PBMCs, taken 1.2 years after starting antiretroviral therapy. All receptors come from a woman between 45 and 60 years old with HIV.

The chain joins TRBV5-1 to TRBJ1-4; D might be TRBD1 (6 bases). This CDR3 region has 16 residues. With 0 bases removed from V and 4 bases from J, the gap between germline ends came to 13 bases. Per the germline V gene, CDR1 is SGHRS and CDR2 is YFSETQ. CDR3 region: CASSLGLQGLNEKLFF. Written as DNA, the CDR3 is TGCGCCAGCAGCTTGGGCCTACAGGGCCTTAATGAAAAACTGTTTTTT.

The chain carries TRBV7-2 and TRBJ2-3, with TRBD1 matching 8 bases. V lost 5 bases, J lost 2 bases, and 3 bases stayed unmatched. The germline gives CDR1 SGHTA, CDR2 FQGNSA. The CDR3 has 14 residues. CDR3 coding DNA: TGTGCCAGCAGCATGGACAGGGACACAGATACGCAGTATTTT. This encodes CASSMDRDTDTQYF.

The V gene is TRBV4-3, the J gene TRBJ1-2; D gene unclear. The CDR3 is 11 residues long. CDR1 is LGHNA, CDR2 YSLEER, per germline. V was shortened by 3 bases and J by 8 bases, with 7 bases between the two germline ends. The CDR3 protein is CASSHGPGYTF. For the CDR3, the DNA is TGCGCCAGCAGCCATGGTCCAGGCTACACCTTC.

This clone was counted once. This sequence joins TRBV5-6 and TRBJ2-7; D unclear. Per the germline V gene, CDR1 is SGHDT and CDR2 is YYEEEE. V lost 4 bases to trimming and J lost 1 base, with 9 bases between them. This CDR3 is built from 13 residues. In nucleotides, the CDR3 is TGTGCCAGCAGCGGCCGGGTATCCTACGAGCAGTACTTC. Translating gives CASSGRVSYEQYF.

The chain links TRBV28 to TRBJ2-7, with 11 positions matching TRBD2. Per the germline V gene, CDR1 is MDHEN and CDR2 is SYDVKM. V lost 8 bases to trimming and J lost 2 bases; unmatched junction nucleotides: 11. This CDR3 region has 16 residues. This chain's CDR3 is CASGLAGGPNPYEQYF. The CDR3 coding sequence is TGTGCCAGCGGTCTAGCGGGGGGACCCAATCCCTACGAGCAGTACTTC.

J is TRBJ2-7 and V is TRBV18; no definite D call. The ends were cut back, 3 bases at V and 5 bases at J, with 8 bases in the middle. CDR3 size: 12 residues. Germline assignment: CDR1 KGHSH and CDR2 LQKENI. The CDR3 sequence is CASSPTAHEQYF. The CDR3 DNA is TGTGCCAGCTCACCGACGGCGCACGAGCAGTACTTC.

The CDR3 nucleotides read TGCGCCAGCAGCCAAGTCGTCAAGGCCAACGAGCAGTACTTC. Its translation is CASSQVVKANEQYF. The chain employs TRBV4-1 and TRBJ2-7; D unclear. Deletions cut 1 base from V and 5 bases from J, with 12 bases between. The CDR3 sequence is 14 residues long. The germline gives CDR1 MGHRA, CDR2 YSYEKL.

The chain is built from TRBV2 and TRBJ2-3; TRBD2 is a possible D gene (5 bases). The CDR3 has 17 residues. V lost 2 bases and J 1 base, leaving 16 bases between the germline ends. Germline assignment: CDR1 SNHLY and CDR2 FYNNEI. The CDR3 nucleotides read TGTGCCAGCAGTGAATCCGGGCCCCTGAGGGGCACAGATACGCAGTATTTT. Protein: CASSESGPLRGTDTQYF.

The V call is TRBV2, the J call TRBJ1-1; 7 nucleotides line up with TRBD1. CDR3 size: 14 residues. Germline-derived CDR1 and CDR2 are SNHLY and FYNNEI. V dropped 3 bases and J dropped 4; count of bases not matched to a gene: 5. CDR3 in DNA: TGTGCCAGCAGTGAGCGCGGGACAGTCACTGAAGCTTTCTTT. Translation: CASSERGTVTEAFF.

This chain uses TRBV5-4 with TRBJ1-1; the D is unclear. V dropped 4 bases and J dropped 2 bases, with 15 bases sitting between them. The CDR3 covers 15 residues. Germline V CDR1 and CDR2: SGHNT, YYREEE (reference sequence). CDR3 protein: CASSPVGPVNTEAFF. The CDR3 coding sequence is TGTGCCAGCAGCCCAGTCGGTCCGGTTAACACTGAAGCTTTCTTT.

The V call is TRBV30, the J call TRBJ2-5; TRBD1 might be the D (5 bases). V gave up 0 bases and J gave up 2 bases, with 16 bases separating them. The CDR3 is made up of 16 amino acids. Germline V gene sequence: CDR1 GTSNPN, CDR2 SVGIG (reference sequence). The CDR3 DNA reads TGTGCCTGGAGTGTAGCTCTTAGACAGTTACAAGAGACCCAGTACTTC. Translating gives CAWSVALRQLQETQYF.

J is TRBJ1-6 and V is TRBV10-3; no firm D call. V was pared by 8 bases and J by 10 bases, with 12 bases between. This CDR3 region has 12 residues. Germline CDR1 is ENHRY and CDR2 is SYGVKD. The CDR3 coding sequence is TGTGCCATCGGCGACCCCGGGTCACCCCTCCACTTT. This sequence encodes CAIGDPGSPLHF.

The chain couples TRBV7-8 to TRBJ2-2; D assignment may be TRBD1 or TRBD2 (6 bases each). Trimming removed 3 bases from V and 3 bases from J, with 14 bases in between. The CDR3 runs 16 residues. CDR1 and CDR2 from the germline V gene are SGHVS and FQNEAQ. The CDR3 DNA is TGTGCCAGCAGCTTGGTTAGGGGGGCTTACACCGGGGAGCTGTTTTTT. Its protein is CASSLVRGAYTGELFF.

The chain joins TRBV5-1 to TRBJ2-6, with D possibly matching TRBD1 (7 bases). V lost 4 bases, J lost 2 bases, and 16 bases lay in between. The CDR3 covers 17 residues. Germline CDR1 reads SGHRS; CDR2 reads YFSETQ. Here the CDR3 DNA reads TGCGCCAGCAGCACAGGACAGGCGGGGACTGGGGCCAACGTCCTGACTTTC. Residues: CASSTGQAGTGANVLTF.

This rearrangement joins TRBV4-3 to TRBJ1-2; D possibly corresponds to TRBD1 (5 bases). Germline V lookup: CDR1 LGHNA, CDR2 YSLEER. Trimming cost V 0 bases and J 4 bases, with 9 bases left between them. CDR3 size: 14 residues. The CDR3 region has the DNA TGCGCCAGCAGCCAAGACCCCGGGGCCTATGGCTACACCTTC. Protein: CASSQDPGAYGYTF.

CDR3 bases: TGTGCCTGGAGTGACAGGGGACCGGGTGAGCAGTTCTTC. Encoded protein: CAWSDRGPGEQFF. The V gene is TRBV30, the J gene TRBJ2-1; 7 bases map to TRBD1. J gave up 9 bases and V 1 base, and 6 bases lay outside the gene matches. Germline V CDR1 and CDR2: GTSNPN, SVGIG (reference sequence). CDR3 length: 13 residues.

The V call is TRBV21-1, the J call TRBJ1-2; the listed D gene, TRBD1, was not tested against the DNA. TRBV21-1 is flagged as a pseudogene. This CDR3 has 17 amino acids. Here the CDR3 DNA reads TGTGCCAGCAGCCCTACCTCTTCACAGGGGCCCTATGGGGGCTACACCTTC. Its translation: CASSPTSSQGPYGGYTF.

The J gene is TRBJ2-2, the V gene TRBV9; 7 bases fit TRBD2. This CDR3 comprises 16 residues. Germline CDR1 is SGDLS and CDR2 is YYNGEE. After removal of 6 bases from V and 4 bases from J, the junction contained 12 bases not matched to a gene. The CDR3 sequence is CASKSRSGGSTGELFF. The CDR3 DNA is TGTGCCAGCAAGTCCCGGTCGGGGGGATCCACCGGGGAGCTGTTTTTT.

This clone has more than one count but fewer than ten. The DNA of the CDR3 is TGTGCCAGCAGCTTCTCTTCGTTGGAACACCTTGAAGCTTTCTTT. This sequence encodes CASSFSSLEHLEAFF. This chain uses TRBV7-3 with TRBJ1-1; no clear D gene. Germline-derived CDR1 and CDR2 are SGHTA and FQGTGA. Trimming took 3 bases from V and 7 from J, leaving 18 bases between them. The CDR3 length is 15 residues.

The chain has TRBV30 and TRBJ2-4, with D hard to call. This CDR3 contains 14 residues. Deletions cut 1 base from V and 13 bases from J, with 20 bases between. Per germline, CDR1 GTSNPN and CDR2 SVGIG (reference sequence). CDR3 protein: CAWSASPVATYQYF. CDR3 nucleotide sequence: TGTGCCTGGAGTGCCTCCCCAGTCGCAACTTACCAGTACTTC.